This T cell receptor beta chain was sequenced during a study of T cells in Graves' hyperthyroidism and ophthalmopathy. The source material, RNA transcripts, was used to amplify TCR beta CDR3 regions. In the first-round RT-PCR of the TCR CDR3, the HTBI primer set was used. Each CDR3 protein is one row after TCRdb ran MiXCR on the multiplex PCR reads. The sample yields 250,000 to 300,000 distinct CDR3 sequences, more than 12% seen once. The sample holds many counts of this clonotype. The TCR originated in a woman between 40 and 50 years old with Graves' hyperthyroidism that later progressed to Graves' ophthalmopathy. The specimen sequenced was blood.

CDR3 DNA: TGTGCCAGCAGGACAGGGAAGGGGGGTATCGCTTTCTTT. Protein: CASRTGKGGIAFF. The chain links TRBV3-1 to TRBJ1-1, with TRBD1 matching 7 bases. CDR1 and CDR2 (germline): LGHDT, YNNKEL (reference sequence). The ends lost 6 bases at V and 11 bases at J; junction bases unmatched: 12. The CDR3 covers 13 residues.